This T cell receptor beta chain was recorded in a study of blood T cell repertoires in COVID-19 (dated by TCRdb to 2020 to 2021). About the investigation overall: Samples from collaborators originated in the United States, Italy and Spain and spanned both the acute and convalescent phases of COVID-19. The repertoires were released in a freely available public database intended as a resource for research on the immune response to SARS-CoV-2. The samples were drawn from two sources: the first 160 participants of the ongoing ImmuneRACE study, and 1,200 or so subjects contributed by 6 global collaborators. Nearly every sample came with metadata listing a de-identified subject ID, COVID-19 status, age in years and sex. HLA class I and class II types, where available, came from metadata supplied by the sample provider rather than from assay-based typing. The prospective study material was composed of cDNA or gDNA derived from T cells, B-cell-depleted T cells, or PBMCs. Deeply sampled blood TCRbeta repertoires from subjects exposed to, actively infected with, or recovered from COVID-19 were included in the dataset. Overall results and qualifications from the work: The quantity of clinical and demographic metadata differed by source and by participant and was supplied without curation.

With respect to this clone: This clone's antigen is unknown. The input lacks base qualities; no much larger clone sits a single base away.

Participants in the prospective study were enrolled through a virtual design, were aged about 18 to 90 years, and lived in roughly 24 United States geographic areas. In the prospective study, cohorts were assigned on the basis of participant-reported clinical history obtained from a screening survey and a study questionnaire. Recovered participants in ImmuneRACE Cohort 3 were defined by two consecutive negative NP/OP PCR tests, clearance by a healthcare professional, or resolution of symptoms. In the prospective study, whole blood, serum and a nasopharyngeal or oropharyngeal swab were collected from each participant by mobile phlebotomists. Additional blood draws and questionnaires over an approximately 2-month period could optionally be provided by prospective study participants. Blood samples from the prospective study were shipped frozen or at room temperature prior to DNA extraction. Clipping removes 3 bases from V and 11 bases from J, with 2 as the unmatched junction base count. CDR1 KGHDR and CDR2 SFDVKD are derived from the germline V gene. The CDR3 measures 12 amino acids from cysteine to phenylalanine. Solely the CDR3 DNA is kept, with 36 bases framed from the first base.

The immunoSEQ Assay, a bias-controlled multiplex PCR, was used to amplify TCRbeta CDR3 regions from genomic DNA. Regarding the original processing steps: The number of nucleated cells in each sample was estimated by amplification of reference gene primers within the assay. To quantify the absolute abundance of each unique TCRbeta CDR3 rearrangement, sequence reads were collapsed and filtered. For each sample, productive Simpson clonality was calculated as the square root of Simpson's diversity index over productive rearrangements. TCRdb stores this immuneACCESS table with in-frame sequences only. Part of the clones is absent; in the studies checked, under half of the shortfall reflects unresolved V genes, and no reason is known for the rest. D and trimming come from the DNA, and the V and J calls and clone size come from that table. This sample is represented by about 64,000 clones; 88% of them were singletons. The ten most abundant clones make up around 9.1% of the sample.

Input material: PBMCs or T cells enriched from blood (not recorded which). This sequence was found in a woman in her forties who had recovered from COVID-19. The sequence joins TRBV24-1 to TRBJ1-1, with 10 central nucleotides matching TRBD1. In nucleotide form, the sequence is TGTGCCACCAGTGATGGGACAGGGGCCGCTTTCTTT. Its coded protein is CATSDGTGAAFF.